This paragraph covers one T cell receptor beta chain sequence. What it binds is not known. These data are taken from a study of blood T cells in healthy people across ages. General study results and limits: Long-lived donors had more naive CD4+ cells and higher diversity than aged donors.

The ends were cut back, 0 bases at V and 1 base at J, with 3 bases in the middle. CDR3 size: 13 residues. The germline gives CDR1 LGHNA, CDR2 YNFKEQ. Donors each provided roughly 9.6 milliliters of peripheral blood. Isolation of PBMCs gave at least 6 million cells per sample. Sample-barcoded 5' priming and a J-beta primer mix drove a second PCR of 7 to 11 cycles. Paired-end reads containing CDR3 totaled no fewer than 3 million for each sample. In TCRdb, the 5' RACE reads were re-called with MiXCR into one record per CDR3 protein. The sample contains 800,000 to 950,000 distinct CDR3 sequences, around 48% of which appear only once.

This TCR was sampled from a man aged 30 to 45 in good health. Sequencing input: blood. The J gene is TRBJ1-1, the V gene TRBV4-2; unclear D gene. The CDR3 DNA follows: TGTGCCAGCAGCCAAGACGAGAACACTGAAGCTTTCTTT. It encodes CASSQDENTEAFF.